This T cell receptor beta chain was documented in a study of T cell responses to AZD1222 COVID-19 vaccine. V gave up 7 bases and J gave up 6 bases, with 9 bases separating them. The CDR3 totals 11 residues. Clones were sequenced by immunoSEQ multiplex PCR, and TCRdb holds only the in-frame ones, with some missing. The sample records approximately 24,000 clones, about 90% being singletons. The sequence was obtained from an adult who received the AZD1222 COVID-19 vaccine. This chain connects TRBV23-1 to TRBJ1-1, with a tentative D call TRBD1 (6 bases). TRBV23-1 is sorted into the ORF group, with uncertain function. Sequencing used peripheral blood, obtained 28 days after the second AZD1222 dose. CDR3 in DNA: TGCGCCAGCAACAAGGGGGCTGAAGCTTTCTTT. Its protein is CASNKGAEAFF.